Each of the 20 T cell receptor beta chains below was sequenced from the same sample in a study of technical replicates of blood from a few donors (dated by TCRdb to about 2017). The library was obtained by the immunoSEQ multiplex PCR assay. This is the immuneACCESS table as TCRdb keeps it, with only in-frame sequences that have V and J called. A part of the clones is gone; compared with another copy, unresolved V genes explain less than half, and the rest is unexplained. This sample lists more than 65,000 clones; around 92% were detected once. 0.35% to 0.45% of the sample belongs to the ten largest clones. Sequencing was done on a sample of T cells isolated from PBMCs. The receptors shown here come from a human donor in good health. Some clones in this sample may be carry-over from other donors' samples.

This rearrangement joins TRBV7-6 to TRBJ1-2; D unresolved. CDR3 length: 15 residues. V shed 2 bases and J shed 3 bases, with 13 bases lying between them. Per the germline V gene, CDR1 is SGHVS and CDR2 is FNYEAQ. The CDR3, as DNA: TGTGCCAGCAGCTTATCGCCGCTGAGCGACTATGGCTACACCTTC. Protein product: CASSLSPLSDYGYTF. The full variable domain, in which reference TRBV7-6 and TRBJ1-2 provide the parts outside the CDR3, is GAGVSQSPRYKVTKRGQDVALRCDPISGHVSLYWYRQALGQGPEFLTYFNYEAQQDKSGLPNDRFSAERPEGSISTLTIQRTEQRDSAMYRCASSLSPLSDYGYTFGSGTRLTVV.

V gene TRBV11-3 combines with J gene TRBJ2-7; 8 bases fit TRBD1. Germline loops: CDR1 SGHNT, CDR2 YENEEA. V lost 5 bases and J lost 4; bases outside the gene matches: 7. The CDR3 has 14 residues. The CDR3: CASSLGTGNYEQYF. The CDR3, as DNA: TGTGCCAGCAGCCTCGGGACAGGAAATTACGAGCAGTACTTC.

CDR3 in DNA: TGTGCCAGCAGCTCCGGGGTAATATCCTACAATGAGCAGTTCTTC. Its translation: CASSSGVISYNEQFF. The chain recombines TRBV7-8 with TRBJ2-1, with D possibly matching TRBD2 (5 bases). The ends were cut back, 4 bases at V and 1 base at J, with 11 bases in the middle. Germline V gene lookup returns CDR1 SGHVS and CDR2 FQNEAQ. This CDR3 region has 15 residues. Full variable domain (missing parts from reference TRBV7-8 and TRBJ2-1): GAGVSQSPRYKVAKRGQDVALRCDPISGHVSLFWYQQALGQGPEFLTYFQNEAQLDKSGLPSDRFFAERPEGSVSTLKIQRTQQEDSAVYLCASSSGVISYNEQFFGPGTRLTVL.

The chain is built from TRBV21-1 and TRBJ2-3; whether TRBD2, the table's D call, matches the DNA was not checked. TRBV21-1 is flagged as a pseudogene. The CDR3 loop spans 17 amino acids. The CDR3 reads CASRTPPLAGDTDTQYF. CDR3 sequence (DNA): TGTGCCAGCAGAACACCACCTCTAGCGGGGGACACAGATACGCAGTATTTT.

This clone was seen a single time. V is TRBV6-5 and J is TRBJ2-7, with D maybe TRBD2 (5 bases). Germline CDR1 is MNHEY and CDR2 is SVGAGI. CDR3 size: 14 residues. V shed 7 bases and J shed 5 bases, with 18 bases lying between them. CDR3 sequence reads: CASIGGFGVHEQYF. The CDR3 bases are TGTGCCAGCATCGGAGGATTCGGGGTCCACGAGCAGTACTTC.

This sequence joins TRBV6-4 and TRBJ1-2; 8 bases map to TRBD1. The CDR3 runs to 14 residues. Looked up from germline, CDR1 is MRHNA and CDR2 is SNTAGT. V shed 6 bases and J 2 bases; nucleotides not matched to a gene: 5. CDR3 nucleotide sequence: TGTGCCAGCAGCCTGGACAGGGAGAACTATGGCTACACCTTC. As protein: CASSLDRENYGYTF.

The V gene is TRBV4-1, the J gene TRBJ1-2, with 11 bases matching TRBD1. The junction had 9 bases not matched to a gene; V was cut back by 1 base and J by 5 bases. Germline CDR1 MGHRA, CDR2 YSYEKL. This CDR3 is 17 amino acids long. CDR3 in DNA: TGCGCCAGCAGCCAAGTTGCCGGGGACAGGGGGGGGTATGGCTACACCTTC. This codes for CASSQVAGDRGGYGYTF.

Written as DNA, the CDR3 is TGTGCCAGCGCCTTAAGGGGCAGTAACTTGCGCGGCTACACCTTC. Translation: CASALRGSNLRGYTF. The V call is TRBV6-1, the J call TRBJ1-2; the D gene is possibly TRBD1 (5 bases). V was clipped by 8 bases and J by 8 bases, with 24 bases between them. Germline V gene lookup returns CDR1 MNHNS and CDR2 SASEGT. This CDR3 has 15 amino acids.

The chain couples TRBV7-8 to TRBJ2-7; 10 bases fit TRBD2. CDR3 length: 18 residues. J lost 0 bases, V lost 1 base, and 9 bases had no gene match. Germline loops: CDR1 SGHVS, CDR2 FQNEAQ. CDR3 sequence reads: CASSLVTAGGDISYEQYF. DNA for the CDR3: TGTGCCAGCAGCTTAGTTACAGCGGGGGGGGATATCTCCTACGAGCAGTACTTC.

In DNA, the CDR3 is TGTGCCAGCAGCAACCGGGACAGGCTAAGCGAGCAGTACTTC. This translates into CASSNRDRLSEQYF. This rearrangement joins TRBV5-4 to TRBJ2-7; TRBD1 matches at 8 bases. With 4 bases clipped from V and 6 bases from J, the junction kept 9 bases outside the gene matches. The length of the CDR3 is 14 residues. The germline V gene has CDR1 SGHNT and CDR2 YYREEE (reference sequence).

V usage is TRBV18 and J usage is TRBJ1-2; D unresolved. The germline CDR1 and CDR2 sequences are KGHSH and LQKENI. The germline V and J ends were trimmed by 1 base and 9 bases, with 12 bases remaining between them. CDR3 size: 13 residues. CDR3: CASSPREGESYTF. The CDR3, as DNA: TGTGCCAGCTCACCACGGGAGGGTGAAAGCTACACCTTC.

This clone was observed a few times. The chain joins TRBV7-9 to TRBJ1-3; D possibly corresponds to TRBD1 (5 bases). This CDR3 has 17 residues. Looked up from germline, CDR1 is SEHNR and CDR2 is FQNEAQ (reference sequence). Trimming removed 1 base from V and 2 bases from J, with 15 bases in between. The CDR3 spells CASSLDNGGWPGNTIYF. The CDR3 DNA reads TGTGCCAGCAGCTTAGATAACGGGGGTTGGCCTGGAAACACCATATATTTT.

This clone was counted a single time. The genes are TRBV27 and TRBJ2-1; D uncertain. Per the germline V gene, CDR1 is MNHEY and CDR2 is SMNVEV (reference sequence). The CDR3 totals 15 residues. V lost 2 bases and J lost 0, with 8 bases in between. The CDR3 loop is CASSLAPSSYNEQFF. CDR3 coding DNA: TGTGCCAGCAGTTTAGCCCCGAGCTCCTACAATGAGCAGTTCTTC.

The chain couples TRBV5-1 to TRBJ2-1, with unresolved D. The ends were cut back, 5 bases at V and 1 base at J, with 10 bases in the middle. In germline, CDR1 is SGHRS, CDR2 YFSETQ. This CDR3 comprises 14 residues. The CDR3 region has the DNA TGCGCCAGCAGTAGAGGAATATCCTACAATGAGCAGTTCTTC. Translated, it gives CASSRGISYNEQFF.

This clone appeared a single time. This chain links TRBV12-5 with TRBJ2-3; D might be TRBD2 (6 bases). Per germline, CDR1 LGHNT and CDR2 FRNRAP. V was trimmed by 6 bases and J by 8 bases, leaving 15 bases between them. The CDR3 has 13 residues. CDR3 protein: CASGDAGTLTQYF. In nucleotides, the CDR3 is TGTGCTAGTGGAGATGCCGGGACTCTTACGCAGTATTTT.

The chain couples TRBV29-1 to TRBJ2-3; possible D gene TRBD1, 5 bases. V lost 6 bases, J lost 6 bases, and 19 bases lay in between. Germline-derived CDR1 and CDR2 are SQVTM and ANQGSEA. This CDR3 has 14 residues. The CDR3 spells CSVHPTTSGDTQYF. The CDR3 DNA is TGCAGCGTCCACCCCACAACCTCAGGGGATACGCAGTATTTT.

The chain couples TRBV7-6 to TRBJ2-3; 9 bases are a match to TRBD2. Germline V gives CDR1 SGHVS, CDR2 FNYEAQ. J was trimmed by 0 bases and V by 5 bases; bases with no gene match: 6. CDR3 length: 16 residues. CDR3 DNA: TGTGCCAGCAGCCTTACTAGCGGGTTAAGCACAGATACGCAGTATTTT. Its translation is CASSLTSGLSTDTQYF. Full variable domain (missing parts from reference TRBV7-6 and TRBJ2-3): GAGVSQSPRYKVTKRGQDVALRCDPISGHVSLYWYRQALGQGPEFLTYFNYEAQQDKSGLPNDRFSAERPEGSISTLTIQRTEQRDSAMYRCASSLTSGLSTDTQYFGPGTRLTVL.

The gene calls are TRBV19 and TRBJ1-5, with 8 bases aligning to TRBD1. In germline, CDR1 is LNHDA, CDR2 SQIVND (reference sequence). This CDR3 is built from 17 residues. V was clipped by 3 bases and J by 5 bases; unmatched bases: 12. The CDR3 reads CASSMPLRTGLHQPQHF. The DNA for the CDR3 is TGTGCCAGTAGTATGCCCCTGCGGACAGGGCTACATCAGCCCCAGCATTTT.

This clone has a single count. V is TRBV5-4 and J is TRBJ2-2; TRBD2 agrees at 11 bases. CDR1 and CDR2 (germline): SGHNT, YYREEE (reference sequence). V shed 4 bases, J shed 8 bases, and the junction held 13 bases outside the gene matches. The CDR3 runs to 17 residues. The CDR3 sequence: CASSTGLAERASGELFF. The CDR3 DNA reads as TGTGCCAGCAGCACGGGACTAGCGGAGCGAGCTTCTGGGGAGCTGTTTTTT.

This chain connects TRBV7-2 to TRBJ1-1; 7 bases fit TRBD1. Trimming cost V 5 bases and J 1 base; bases outside gene matches: 1. Germline V gene data show CDR1 as SGHTA and CDR2 as FQGNSA. CDR3 length: 13 amino acids. Here the CDR3 DNA reads TGTGCCAGCAGCCGGGACAGGAACACTGAAGCTTTCTTT. Protein sequence: CASSRDRNTEAFF.